This T cell receptor beta chain was sequenced for a study of technical replicates of blood from a handful of donors. Here immunoSEQ multiplex PCR was the method, and the copy in TCRdb shows in-frame clones only, minus some. In the table there are some 66,000 clones, approximately 90% of which are singletons. This CDR3 contains 16 residues. V was clipped by 5 bases and J by 0 bases, with 17 bases between them. Germline lookup yields CDR1 SGHTA and CDR2 FQGNSA. The source is a human donor in good health. Some clones in this sample may be carry-over from other donors' samples. The chain combines TRBV7-2 with TRBJ2-7; D is undetermined. Sequencing was carried out using PBMCs. CDR3 sequence reads: CASSPRMVAGSYEQYF. The CDR3 nucleotides read TGTGCCAGCAGCCCCCGGATGGTAGCCGGCTCCTACGAGCAGTACTTC.